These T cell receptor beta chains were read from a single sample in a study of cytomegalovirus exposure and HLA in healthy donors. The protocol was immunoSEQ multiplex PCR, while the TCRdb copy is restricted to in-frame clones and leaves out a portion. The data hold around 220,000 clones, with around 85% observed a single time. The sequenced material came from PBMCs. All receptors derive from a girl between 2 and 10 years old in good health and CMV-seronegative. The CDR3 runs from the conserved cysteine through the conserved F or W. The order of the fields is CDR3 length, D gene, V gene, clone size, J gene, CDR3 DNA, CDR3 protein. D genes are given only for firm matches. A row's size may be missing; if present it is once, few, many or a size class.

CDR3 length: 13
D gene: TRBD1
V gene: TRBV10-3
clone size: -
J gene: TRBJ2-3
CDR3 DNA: TGTGCCGCTTCAGGGGGCAGCACAGATACGCAGTATTTT
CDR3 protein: CAASGGSTDTQYF

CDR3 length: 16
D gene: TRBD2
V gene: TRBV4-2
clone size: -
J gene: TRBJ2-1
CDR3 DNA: TGTGCCAGCAGCCAGGATACTAGCGGGGGGGCATATGAGCAGTTCTTC
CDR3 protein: CASSQDTSGGAYEQFF

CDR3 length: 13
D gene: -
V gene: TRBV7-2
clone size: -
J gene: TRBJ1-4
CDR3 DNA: TGTGCCAGCAGCTTAGCTGGGGGCGGAAAACTGTTTTTT
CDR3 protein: CASSLAGGGKLFF

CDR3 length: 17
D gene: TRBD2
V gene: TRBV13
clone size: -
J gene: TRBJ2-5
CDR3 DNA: TGTGCCAGCAGCTCCCTACTAGCGGGGGAACCCTATGAGACCCAGTACTTC
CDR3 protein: CASSSLLAGEPYETQYF

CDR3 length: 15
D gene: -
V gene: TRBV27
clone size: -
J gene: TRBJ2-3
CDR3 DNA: TGTGCCAGCAGTGTCTACAGGGCCCGCACAGATACGCAGTATTTT
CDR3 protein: CASSVYRARTDTQYF

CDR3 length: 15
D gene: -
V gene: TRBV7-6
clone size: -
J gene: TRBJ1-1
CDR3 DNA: TGTGCCAGCAGCTTAGATCCCACGGGGGGCACTGAAGCTTTCTTT
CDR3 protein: CASSLDPTGGTEAFF

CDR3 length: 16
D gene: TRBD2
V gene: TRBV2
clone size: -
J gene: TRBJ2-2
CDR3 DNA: TGTGCCAGCAGCCCCTGGGCGGGGGTGGGGACCGGGGAGCTGTTTTTT
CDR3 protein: CASSPWAGVGTGELFF

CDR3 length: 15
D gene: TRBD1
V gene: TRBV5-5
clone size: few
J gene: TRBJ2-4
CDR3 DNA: TGTGCCAGCAGCTTGGGACAGGGACCCAAAAACATTCAGTACTTC
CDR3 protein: CASSLGQGPKNIQYF

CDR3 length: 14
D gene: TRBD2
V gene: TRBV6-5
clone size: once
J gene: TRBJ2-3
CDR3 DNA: TGTGCCAGCAGTTTAGCGGGGACCACAGATACGCAGTATTTT
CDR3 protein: CASSLAGTTDTQYF

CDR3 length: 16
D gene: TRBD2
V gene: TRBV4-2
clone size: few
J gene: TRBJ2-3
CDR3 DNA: TGTGCCAGCAGCCAAGACCTAGCGGGATTCACAGATACGCAGTATTTT
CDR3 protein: CASSQDLAGFTDTQYF

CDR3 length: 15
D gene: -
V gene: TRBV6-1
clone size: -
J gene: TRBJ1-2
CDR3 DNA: TGTGCCAGCAGTGAACCGGGACTCCAAACGGGTGGCTACACCTTC
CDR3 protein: CASSEPGLQTGGYTF

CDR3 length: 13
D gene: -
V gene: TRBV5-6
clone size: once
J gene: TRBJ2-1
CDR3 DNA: TGTGCCAGCAGCTTGATCCCCCCCCGGGAGCAGTTCTTC
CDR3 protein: CASSLIPPREQFF

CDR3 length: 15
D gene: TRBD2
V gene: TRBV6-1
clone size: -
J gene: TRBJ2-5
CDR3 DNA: TGTGCCACAGGACTAGCGGGAGGGATTAAAGAGACCCAGTACTTC
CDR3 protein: CATGLAGGIKETQYF

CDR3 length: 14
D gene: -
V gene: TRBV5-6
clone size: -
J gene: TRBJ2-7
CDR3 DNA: TGTGCCAGCAGCTTGGCGGGGGTCTCCTACGAGCAGTACTTC
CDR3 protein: CASSLAGVSYEQYF

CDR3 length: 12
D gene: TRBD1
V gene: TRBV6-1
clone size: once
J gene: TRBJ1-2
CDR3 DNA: TGTGCCAGCAGTCGACAGGGGGGTGGCTACACCTTC
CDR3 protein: CASSRQGGGYTF

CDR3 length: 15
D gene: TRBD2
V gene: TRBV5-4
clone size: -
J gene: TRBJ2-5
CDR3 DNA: TGTGCCAGCAGCTTGGGCCTAGCGGGGCAAGAGACCCAGTACTTC
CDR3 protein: CASSLGLAGQETQYF